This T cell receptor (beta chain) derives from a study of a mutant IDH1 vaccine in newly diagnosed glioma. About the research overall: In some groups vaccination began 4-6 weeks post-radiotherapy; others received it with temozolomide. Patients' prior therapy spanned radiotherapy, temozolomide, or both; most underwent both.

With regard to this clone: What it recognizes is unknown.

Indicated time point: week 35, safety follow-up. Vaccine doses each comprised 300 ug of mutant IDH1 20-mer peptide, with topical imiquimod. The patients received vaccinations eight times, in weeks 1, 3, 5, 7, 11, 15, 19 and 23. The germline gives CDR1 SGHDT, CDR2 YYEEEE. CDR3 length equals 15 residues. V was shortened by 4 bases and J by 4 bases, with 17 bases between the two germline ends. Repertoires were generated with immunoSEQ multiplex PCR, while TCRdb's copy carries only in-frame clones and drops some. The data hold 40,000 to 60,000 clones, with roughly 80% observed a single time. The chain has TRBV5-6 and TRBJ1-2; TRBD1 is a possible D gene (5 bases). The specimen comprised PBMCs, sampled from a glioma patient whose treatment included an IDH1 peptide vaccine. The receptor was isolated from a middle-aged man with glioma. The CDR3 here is CASSPPAGTPYGYTF. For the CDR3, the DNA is TGTGCCAGCAGCCCCCCGGCAGGGACCCCCTATGGCTACACCTTC.